The TCR beta chain under discussion was sequenced for a study of CD4 T cell repertoires and nickel (dated by TCRdb to between 2020 and 2021). Receptors were amplified or captured by RT-PCR. These reads were obtained on an Illumina MiSeq. TCRdb reprocessed the public reads (quality trimming at Q25 with fastp, clone calling with MiXCR) and kept in-frame beta chains. Each CDR3 protein appears once, grouped with its most common genes and DNA. The sample table shows 400 to 600 distinct CDR3 sequences, and under 55% are seen once. The ten biggest clones cover about 18% of the sample. Notes on this clonotype: Its antigen is currently not known. Base qualities are missing; no much larger clone stands one base away.

This clonotype was obtained from a human donor in a nickel allergy study, with or without nickel allergy (not recorded which). It is not recorded whether this sample comes from one donor or several. The specimen sequenced was CD4+ T cells from blood, not recorded whether cultured.

This receptor carries the CDR3 CASSLGSHYEQYF. The DNA is as follows: TGTGCCAGCAGTTTGGGTAGCCACTACGAGCAGTACTTC. Recombination linked TRBV12-3 or TRBV12-4 to TRBJ2-7, with the D segment identity uncertain. At the junction V is shortened by 3 bases and J by 3 bases, with 9 bases in between. The CDR3 holds 13 amino acids from the cysteine to the phenylalanine. The sequence is cut down to CDR3 DNA, 39 bases in frame from base 1.